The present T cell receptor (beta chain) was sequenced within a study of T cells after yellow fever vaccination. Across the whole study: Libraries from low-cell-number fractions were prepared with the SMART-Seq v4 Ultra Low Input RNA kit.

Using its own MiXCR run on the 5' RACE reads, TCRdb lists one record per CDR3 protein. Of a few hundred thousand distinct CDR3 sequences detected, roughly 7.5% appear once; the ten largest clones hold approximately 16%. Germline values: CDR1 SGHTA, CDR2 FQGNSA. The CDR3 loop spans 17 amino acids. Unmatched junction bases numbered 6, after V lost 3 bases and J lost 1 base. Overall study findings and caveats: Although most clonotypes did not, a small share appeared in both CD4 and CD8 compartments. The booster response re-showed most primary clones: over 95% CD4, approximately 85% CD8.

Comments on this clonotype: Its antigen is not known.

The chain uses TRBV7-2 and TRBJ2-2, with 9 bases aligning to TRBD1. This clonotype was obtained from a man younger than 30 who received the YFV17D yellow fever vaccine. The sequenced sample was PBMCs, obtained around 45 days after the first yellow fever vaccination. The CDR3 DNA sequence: TGTGCCAGCAGCTTGAGGGGACAGGGTGGGAACACCGGGGAGCTGTTTTTT. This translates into CASSLRGQGGNTGELFF.